This TCR beta chain derives from a study of CD8+ T cells in alopecia areata. As for treatment: oral pan-JAK inhibitor, 5-10 mg twice daily. Researchers took lesional scalp punch biopsies and peripheral blood from people who were alopecia areata patients. V was trimmed by 6 bases and J by 4 bases, leaving 16 bases between them. The CDR3 extends over 15 amino acids. It was cDNA, reverse transcribed from extracted RNA, that served as the sequencing template. TCRdb's copy holds only in-frame clones and misses some; the assay was immunoSEQ multiplex PCR. The sample contains about 210,000 clones, around two fifths of which appear only once. This clone was picked up one time.

This sequence was found in a human donor with alopecia areata. The starting material was CD4+ T cells sorted from blood, obtained at approximately week 37, from a patient treated with tofacitinib. The rearrangement uses TRBV23-1 and TRBJ1-5, with D possibly being TRBD1 (6 bases). TRBV23-1 is treated as an ORF (open reading frame) with a function not yet certain. CDR3 residues: CASSRGQIENQPQHF. The DNA of the CDR3 is TGCGCCAGCAGCCGCGGACAGATCGAGAATCAGCCCCAGCATTTT.